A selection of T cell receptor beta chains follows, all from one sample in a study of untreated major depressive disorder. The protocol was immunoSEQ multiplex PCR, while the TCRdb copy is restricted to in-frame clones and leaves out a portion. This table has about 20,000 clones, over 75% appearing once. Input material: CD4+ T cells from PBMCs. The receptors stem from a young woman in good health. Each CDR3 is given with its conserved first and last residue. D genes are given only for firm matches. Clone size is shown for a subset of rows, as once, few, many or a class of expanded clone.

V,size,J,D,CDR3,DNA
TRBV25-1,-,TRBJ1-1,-,CASSESGEAVEAFF,TGTGCCAGCAGTGAATCGGGGGAGGCAGTCGAAGCTTTCTTT
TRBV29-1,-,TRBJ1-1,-,CSLKKAGGIDTEAFF,TGCAGCCTTAAAAAAGCGGGGGGCATCGACACTGAAGCTTTCTTT
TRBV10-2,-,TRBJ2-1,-,CASAGYNEQFF,TGCGCCAGCGCGGGGTACAATGAGCAGTTCTTC
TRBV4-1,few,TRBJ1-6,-,CASSQPGANSPLHF,TGCGCCAGCAGCCAGCCGGGCGCGAATTCACCCCTCCACTTT
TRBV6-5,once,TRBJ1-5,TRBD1,CASRGTGDQPQHF,TGTGCCAGCAGGGGGACAGGGGACCAGCCCCAGCATTTT
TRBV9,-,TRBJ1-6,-,CASSPSEGFGSPLHF,TGTGCCAGCAGCCCTAGTGAGGGATTTGGTTCACCCCTCCACTTT
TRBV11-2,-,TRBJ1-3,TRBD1,CASSSGITGVVSGNTIYF,TGTGCCAGCAGCTCGGGAATCACAGGGGTAGTATCTGGAAACACCATATATTTT
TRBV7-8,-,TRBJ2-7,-,CASSLAGGPYEQYF,TGTGCCAGCAGCTTAGCGGGGGGACCCTACGAGCAGTACTTC
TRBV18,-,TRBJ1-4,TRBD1,CASSPLGTGSVGSEKLFF,TGTGCCAGCTCACCACTGGGGACAGGGAGCGTCGGGAGTGAAAAACTGTTTTTT
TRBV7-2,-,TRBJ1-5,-,CASSLGGSGNQPQHF,TGTGCCAGCAGCTTAGGGGGTTCTGGGAATCAGCCCCAGCATTTT
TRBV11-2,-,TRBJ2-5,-,CASSLSRLGPRETQYF,TGTGCCAGCAGCCTGTCCCGACTAGGACCTCGGGAGACCCAGTACTTC
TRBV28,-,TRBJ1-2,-,CASSPPEGAASNYGYTF,TGTGCCAGCAGCCCCCCCGAAGGCGCAGCCTCTAACTATGGCTACACCTTC
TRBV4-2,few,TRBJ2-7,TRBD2,CASSQGLAGYEQYF,TGTGCCAGCAGCCAAGGACTAGCGGGGTACGAGCAGTACTTC
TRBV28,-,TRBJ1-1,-,CASSLRIEAFF,TGTGCCAGCAGTTTACGGATTGAAGCTTTCTTT
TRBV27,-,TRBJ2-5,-,CASSSQETQYF,TGTGCCAGCAGCAGCCAAGAGACCCAGTACTTC
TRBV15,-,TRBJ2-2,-,CATSRDLGTQNTGELFF,TGTGCCACCAGCAGAGATCTGGGGACTCAAAACACCGGGGAGCTGTTTTTT
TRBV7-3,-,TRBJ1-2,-,CASSSGADYGYTF,TGTGCCAGCAGCTCCGGGGCTGACTATGGCTACACCTTC